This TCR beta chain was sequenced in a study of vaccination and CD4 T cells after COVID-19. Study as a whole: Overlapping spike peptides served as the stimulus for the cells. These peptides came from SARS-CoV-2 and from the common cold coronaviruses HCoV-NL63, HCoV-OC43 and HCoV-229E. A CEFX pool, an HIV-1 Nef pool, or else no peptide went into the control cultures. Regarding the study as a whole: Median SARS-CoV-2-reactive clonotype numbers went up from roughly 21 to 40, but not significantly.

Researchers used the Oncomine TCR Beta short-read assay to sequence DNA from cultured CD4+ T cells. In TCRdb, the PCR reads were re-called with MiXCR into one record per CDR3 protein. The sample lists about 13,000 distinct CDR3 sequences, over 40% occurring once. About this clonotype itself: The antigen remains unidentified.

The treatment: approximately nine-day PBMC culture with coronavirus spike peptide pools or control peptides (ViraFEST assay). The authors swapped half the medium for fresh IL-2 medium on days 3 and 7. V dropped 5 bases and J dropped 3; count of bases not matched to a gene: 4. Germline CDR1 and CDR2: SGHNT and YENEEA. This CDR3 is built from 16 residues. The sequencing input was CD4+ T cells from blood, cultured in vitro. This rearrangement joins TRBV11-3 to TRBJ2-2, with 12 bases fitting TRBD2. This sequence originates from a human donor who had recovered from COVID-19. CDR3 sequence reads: CASSRRLAGDTGELFF. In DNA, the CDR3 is TGTGCCAGCAGCCGGAGACTAGCGGGAGACACCGGGGAGCTGTTTTTT.